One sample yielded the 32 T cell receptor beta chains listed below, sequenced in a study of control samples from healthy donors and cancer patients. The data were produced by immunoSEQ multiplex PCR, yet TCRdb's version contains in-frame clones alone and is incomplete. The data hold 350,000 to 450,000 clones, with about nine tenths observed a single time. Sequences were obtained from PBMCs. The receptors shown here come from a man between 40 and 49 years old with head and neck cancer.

The CDR3 DNA reads as TGTGCCAGCAGTGGGCCTTTCTACGGTGGGGCTTTCTTT. Encoded protein: CASSGPFYGGAFF. The genes are TRBV27 and TRBJ1-1; D ambiguous. The length of the CDR3 is 13 residues. Germline CDR1 MNHEY, CDR2 SMNVEV (reference sequence). V gave up 5 bases and J gave up 11 bases, with 18 bases separating them.

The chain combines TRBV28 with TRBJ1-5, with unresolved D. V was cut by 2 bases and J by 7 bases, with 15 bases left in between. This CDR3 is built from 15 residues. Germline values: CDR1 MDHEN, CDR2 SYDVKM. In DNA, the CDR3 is TGTGCCAGCAGTTTAAGGCAGTCGCCCCGGCAGCCCCAGCATTTT. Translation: CASSLRQSPRQPQHF.

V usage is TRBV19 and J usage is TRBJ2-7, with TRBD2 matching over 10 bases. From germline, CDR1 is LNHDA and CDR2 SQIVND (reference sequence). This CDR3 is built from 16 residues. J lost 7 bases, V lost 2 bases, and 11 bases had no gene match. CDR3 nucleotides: TGTGCCAGTAGTATATATGGGACTAGCGAAATCTGGGAGCAGTACTTC. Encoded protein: CASSIYGTSEIWEQYF.

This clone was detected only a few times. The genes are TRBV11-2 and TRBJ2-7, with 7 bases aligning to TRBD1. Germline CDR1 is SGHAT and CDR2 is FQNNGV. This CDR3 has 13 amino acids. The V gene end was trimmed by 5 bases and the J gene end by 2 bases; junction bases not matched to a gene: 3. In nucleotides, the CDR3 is TGTGCCAGCAGCCGGGACAGCCCCTACGAGCAGTACTTC. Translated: CASSRDSPYEQYF.

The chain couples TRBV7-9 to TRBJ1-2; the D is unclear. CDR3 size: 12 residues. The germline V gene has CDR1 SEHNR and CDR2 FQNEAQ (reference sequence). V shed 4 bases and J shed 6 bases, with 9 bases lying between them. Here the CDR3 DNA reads TGTGCCAGCAGCTCTCTGCTCGATGGCTACACCTTC. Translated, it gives CASSSLLDGYTF.

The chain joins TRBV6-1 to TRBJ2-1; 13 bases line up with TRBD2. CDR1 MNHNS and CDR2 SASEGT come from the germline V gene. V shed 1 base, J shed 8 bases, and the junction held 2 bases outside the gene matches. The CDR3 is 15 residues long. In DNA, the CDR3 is TGTGCCAGCAGTGAAGGCGGACTAGCGGGAGATGAGCAGTTCTTC. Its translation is CASSEGGLAGDEQFF.

The chain's CDR3 is CASSLVGGHLPYEQYF. As DNA, the CDR3 is TGTGCCAGCAGCTTAGTGGGCGGACACCTACCCTACGAGCAGTACTTC. The genes are TRBV11-2 and TRBJ2-7, with D perhaps TRBD1 (5 bases). Trimming took off 1 base at V and 2 bases at J, with 15 bases between the two ends. The CDR3 loop spans 16 amino acids. Germline V lookup: CDR1 SGHAT, CDR2 FQNNGV.

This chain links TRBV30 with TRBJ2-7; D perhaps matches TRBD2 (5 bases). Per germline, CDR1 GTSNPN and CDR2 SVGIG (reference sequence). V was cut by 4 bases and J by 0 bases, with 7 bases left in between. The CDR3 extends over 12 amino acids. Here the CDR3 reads CAWKGSSYEQYF. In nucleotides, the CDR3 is TGTGCCTGGAAAGGGAGCTCCTACGAGCAGTACTTC.

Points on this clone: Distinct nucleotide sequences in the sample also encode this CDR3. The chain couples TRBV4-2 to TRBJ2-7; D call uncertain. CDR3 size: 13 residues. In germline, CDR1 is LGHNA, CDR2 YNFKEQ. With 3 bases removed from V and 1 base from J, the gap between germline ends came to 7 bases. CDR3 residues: CASSQGSSYEQYF. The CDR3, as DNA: TGTGCCAGCAGCCAGGGGTCTTCCTACGAGCAGTACTTC.

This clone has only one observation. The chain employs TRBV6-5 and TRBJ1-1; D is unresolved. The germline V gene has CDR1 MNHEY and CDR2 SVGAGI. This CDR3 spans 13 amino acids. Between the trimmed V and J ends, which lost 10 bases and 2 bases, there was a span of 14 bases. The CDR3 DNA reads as TGTGCCACCGGGCTCAAGAGTAACACTGAAGCTTTCTTT. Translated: CATGLKSNTEAFF.

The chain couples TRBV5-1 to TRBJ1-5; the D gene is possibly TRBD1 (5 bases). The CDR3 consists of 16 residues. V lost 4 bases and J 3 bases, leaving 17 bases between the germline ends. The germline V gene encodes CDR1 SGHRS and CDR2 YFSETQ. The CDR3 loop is CASSAEDNLFNQPQHF. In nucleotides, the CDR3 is TGCGCCAGCAGCGCCGAGGACAACTTATTCAATCAGCCCCAGCATTTT.

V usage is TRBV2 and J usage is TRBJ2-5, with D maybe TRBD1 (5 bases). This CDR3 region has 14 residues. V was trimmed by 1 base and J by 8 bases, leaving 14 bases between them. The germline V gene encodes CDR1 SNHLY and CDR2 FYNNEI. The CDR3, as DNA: TGTGCCAGCAGTGAAGTTATGCAGGGTCCAACCCAGTACTTC. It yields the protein CASSEVMQGPTQYF.

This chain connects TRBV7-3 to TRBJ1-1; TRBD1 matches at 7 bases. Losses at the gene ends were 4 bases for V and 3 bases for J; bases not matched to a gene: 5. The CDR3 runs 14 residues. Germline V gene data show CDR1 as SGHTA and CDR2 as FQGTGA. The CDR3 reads CASSSLGQDTEAFF. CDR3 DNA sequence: TGTGCCAGCAGCTCCCTCGGACAGGACACTGAAGCTTTCTTT.

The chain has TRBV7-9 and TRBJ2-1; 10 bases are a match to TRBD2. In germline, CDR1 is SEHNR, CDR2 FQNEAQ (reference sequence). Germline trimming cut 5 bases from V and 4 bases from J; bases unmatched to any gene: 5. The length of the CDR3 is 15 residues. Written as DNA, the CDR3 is TGTGCCAGCAGCCCCTTAGCGGGGGGATACAATGAGCAGTTCTTC. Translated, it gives CASSPLAGGYNEQFF.

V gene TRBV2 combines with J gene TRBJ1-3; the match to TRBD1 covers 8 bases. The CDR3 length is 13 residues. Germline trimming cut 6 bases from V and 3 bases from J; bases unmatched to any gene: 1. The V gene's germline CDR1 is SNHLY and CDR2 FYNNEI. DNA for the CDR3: TGTGCCAGCAGGACAGGGGTTGGAAACACCATATATTTT. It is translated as CASRTGVGNTIYF.

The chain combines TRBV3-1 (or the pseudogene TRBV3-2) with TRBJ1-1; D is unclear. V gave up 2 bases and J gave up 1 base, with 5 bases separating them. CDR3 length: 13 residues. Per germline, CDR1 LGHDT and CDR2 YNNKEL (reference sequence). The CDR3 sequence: CASSQLWNTEAFF. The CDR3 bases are TGTGCCAGCAGCCAACTGTGGAACACTGAAGCTTTCTTT.

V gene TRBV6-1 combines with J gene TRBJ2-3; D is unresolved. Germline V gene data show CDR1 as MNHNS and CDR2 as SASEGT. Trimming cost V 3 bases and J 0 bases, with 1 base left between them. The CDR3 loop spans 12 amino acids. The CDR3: CASSESTDTQYF. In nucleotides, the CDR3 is TGTGCCAGCAGTGAGAGCACAGATACGCAGTATTTT.

In nucleotides, the CDR3 is TGTGCCAGCAGTTTAACGGGACGGAGAAATGAGCAGTTCTTC. This translates into CASSLTGRRNEQFF. The rearrangement joins TRBV27 to TRBJ2-1; D possibly uses TRBD1 or TRBD2 (5 bases each). Trimming left V 2 bases short and J 7 bases short, with 12 bases between. Germline lookup yields CDR1 MNHEY and CDR2 SMNVEV (reference sequence). CDR3 length: 14 residues.

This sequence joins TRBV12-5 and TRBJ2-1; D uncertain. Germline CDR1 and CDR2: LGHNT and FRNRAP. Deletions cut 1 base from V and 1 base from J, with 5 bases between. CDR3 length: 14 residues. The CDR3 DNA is TGTGCTAGTGGTTTGGCAAGGTCCTACAATGAGCAGTTCTTC. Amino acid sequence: CASGLARSYNEQFF.

CDR3 sequence (DNA): TGTGCCAGCAGCTTAGAAGCTAGCGGGGGGAGGAACGAGCAGTACTTC. This gives the protein CASSLEASGGRNEQYF. The gene calls are TRBV7-2 and TRBJ2-7; 11 positions match TRBD2. The germline V gene encodes CDR1 SGHTA and CDR2 FQGNSA. V was clipped by 1 base and J by 5 bases; unmatched bases: 7. This CDR3 contains 16 residues.

CDR3 amino acids: CAWRGGKRDEQYF. CDR3 bases: TGTGCCTGGAGAGGCGGCAAGCGGGACGAGCAGTACTTC. The chain employs TRBV30 and TRBJ2-7, with D maybe TRBD2 (6 bases). Trimming removed 3 bases at V and 5 bases at J, with 14 bases between. Germline V gives CDR1 GTSNPN, CDR2 SVGIG (reference sequence). The CDR3 length is 13 residues.

In DNA form, the CDR3 reads TGTGCCAGCAGTTTGGCCGGGACTAGCGTCCTTGAGAACGAGCAGTACTTC. As protein: CASSLAGTSVLENEQYF. V and J are TRBV27 and TRBJ2-7; 10 nucleotides match TRBD2. The V segment lost 3 bases and the J segment 5 bases; nucleotides outside the gene matches: 13. Looked up from germline, CDR1 is MNHEY and CDR2 is SMNVEV (reference sequence). CDR3 length: 17 amino acids.

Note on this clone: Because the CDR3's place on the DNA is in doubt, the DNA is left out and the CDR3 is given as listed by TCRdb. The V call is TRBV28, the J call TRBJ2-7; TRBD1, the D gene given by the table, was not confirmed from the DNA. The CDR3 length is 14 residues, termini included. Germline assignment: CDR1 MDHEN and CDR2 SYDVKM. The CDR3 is CASSSSTVSYEQYF.

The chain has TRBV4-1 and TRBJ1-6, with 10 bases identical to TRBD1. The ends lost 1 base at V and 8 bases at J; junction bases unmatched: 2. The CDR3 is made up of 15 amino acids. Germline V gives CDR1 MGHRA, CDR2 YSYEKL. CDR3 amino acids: CASSQGQGAYSPLHF. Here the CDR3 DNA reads TGCGCCAGCAGCCAAGGACAGGGGGCTTATTCACCCCTCCACTTT.

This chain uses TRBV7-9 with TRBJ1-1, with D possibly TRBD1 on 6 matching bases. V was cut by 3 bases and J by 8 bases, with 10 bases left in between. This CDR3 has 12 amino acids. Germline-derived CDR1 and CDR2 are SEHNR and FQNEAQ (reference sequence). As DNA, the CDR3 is TGTGCCAGCAGCTTTTCTCAGGGGGAAGCTTTCTTT. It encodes CASSFSQGEAFF.

CDR3 loop: CASSSGGGAYEQYF. The DNA of the CDR3 is TGTGCCAGCAGCTCTGGGGGGGGTGCCTACGAGCAGTACTTC. The gene calls are TRBV13 and TRBJ2-7, with 7 bases aligning to TRBD2. CDR1 PRHDT and CDR2 FYEKMQ come from the germline V gene (reference sequence). V shed 4 bases and J 2 bases; nucleotides not matched to a gene: 5. There are 14 residues in the CDR3.

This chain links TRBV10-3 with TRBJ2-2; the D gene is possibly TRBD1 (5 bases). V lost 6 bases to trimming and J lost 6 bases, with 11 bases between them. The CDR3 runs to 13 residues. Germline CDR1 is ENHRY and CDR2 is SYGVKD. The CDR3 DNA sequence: TGTGCCATCAGAGGCGCAGGGCCCGGGGAGCTGTTTTTT. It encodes CAIRGAGPGELFF.

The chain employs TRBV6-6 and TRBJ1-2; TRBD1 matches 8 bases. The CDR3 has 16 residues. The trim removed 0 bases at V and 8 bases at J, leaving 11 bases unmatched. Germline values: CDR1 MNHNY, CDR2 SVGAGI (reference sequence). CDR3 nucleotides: TGTGCCAGCAGTTACTCAGGGGGACAGGCGGGATCCGGCTACACCTTC. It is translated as CASSYSGGQAGSGYTF.

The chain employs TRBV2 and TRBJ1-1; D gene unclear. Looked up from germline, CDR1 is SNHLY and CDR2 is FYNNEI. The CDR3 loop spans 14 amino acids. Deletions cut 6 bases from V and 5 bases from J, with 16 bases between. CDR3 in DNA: TGTGCCAGCAGAGGCGTAAATAGAGAAACTGAAGCTTTCTTT. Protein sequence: CASRGVNRETEAFF. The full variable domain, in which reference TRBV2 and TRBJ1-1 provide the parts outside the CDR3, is EPEVTQTPSHQVTQMGQEVILRCVPISNHLYFYWYRQILGQKVEFLVSFYNNEISEKSEIFDDQFSVERPDGSNFTLKIRSTKLEDSAMYFCASRGVNRETEAFFGQGTRLTVV.

This CDR3 reads CASSIGEKLFF. The CDR3 DNA is TGTGCCAGCAGCATTGGTGAAAAACTGTTTTTT. The rearrangement joins TRBV12-3 or TRBV12-4 to TRBJ1-4; D uncertain. The CDR3 runs 11 residues. V lost 6 bases and J 7 bases, leaving 6 bases between the germline ends.

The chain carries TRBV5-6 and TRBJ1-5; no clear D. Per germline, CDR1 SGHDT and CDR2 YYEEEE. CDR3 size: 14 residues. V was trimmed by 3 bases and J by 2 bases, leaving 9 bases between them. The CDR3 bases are TGTGCCAGCAGCTCCCCAACGGGCAATCAGCCCCAGCATTTT. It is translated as CASSSPTGNQPQHF. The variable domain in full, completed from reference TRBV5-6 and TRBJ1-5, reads DAGVTQSPTHLIKTRGQQVTLRCSPKSGHDTVSWYQQALGQGPQFIFQYYEEEERQRGNFPDRFSGHQFPNYSSELNVNALLLGDSALYLCASSSPTGNQPQHFGDGTRLSIL.

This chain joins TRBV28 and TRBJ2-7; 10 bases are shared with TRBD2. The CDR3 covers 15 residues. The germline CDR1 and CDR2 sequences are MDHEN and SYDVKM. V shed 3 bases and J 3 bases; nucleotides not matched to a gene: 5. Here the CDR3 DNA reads TGTGCCAGCAGTTTCCCCGGACTAGCGGACTACGAGCAGTACTTC. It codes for CASSFPGLADYEQYF.